This T cell receptor (beta chain) was profiled in a study of blood T cell repertoires in COVID-19. Per the original data handling: Scientists estimated how many nucleated cells there were by amplifying reference gene primers. Libraries were prepared by immunoSEQ multiplex PCR; TCRdb keeps only in-frame clonotypes and omits some of them. That table supplies the V and J calls and clone size; D and trimming were determined from the DNA. The profile shows 300,000 or so clones, 85% to 90% of them singletons. Between the trimmed V and J ends, which lost 6 bases and 3 bases, there was a span of 11 bases. Germline loops: CDR1 MRHNA, CDR2 SNTAGT. This CDR3 region has 13 residues. Participant reports of clinical history set cohort assignment. Symptom resolution, clearance, or two negative PCRs marked donors in Cohort 3 as recovered.

The rearrangement uses TRBV6-4 and TRBJ1-1; D gene uncertain. This TCR came from a woman in her late teens or twenties who had recovered from COVID-19. Sequenced input: PBMCs or T cells enriched from blood (not recorded which). The CDR3 is CASSPGSYTEAFF. The CDR3 region has the DNA TGTGCCAGCAGCCCCGGGTCATACACTGAAGCTTTCTTT.